This T cell receptor beta chain is drawn from a study of blood T cell repertoires in COVID-19. Across the whole study: The United States, Italy and Spain were the sources of the acute and convalescent COVID-19 samples. The cDNA or gDNA used as material had been derived from T cells, B-cell-depleted T cells, or PBMCs.

The CDR3 runs to 14 residues. The V end was cut by 7 bases, the J end by 4 bases, with 16 bases between. Germline assignment: CDR1 MNHEY and CDR2 SMNVEV (reference sequence). The assay was immunoSEQ multiplex PCR, and TCRdb's table has in-frame clones only and misses some. The sample includes about 100,000 clones, 85% to 90% of them seen just once. The sequencing sample was made of peripheral blood. The TCR comes from a human donor in a cohort sampled during active COVID-19. V is TRBV27 and J is TRBJ1-2; D not resolved. Here the CDR3 DNA reads TGTGCCAGCACCGCCTCCGACGGAGTCTATGGCTACACCTTC. Translated: CASTASDGVYGYTF.